This T cell receptor beta chain was sequenced during a study of regulatory T cells in long-lasting Graves disease (dated by TCRdb to the early 2020s). About the full investigation: In the newly diagnosed Graves' disease group, patients had been taking antithyroid drugs for less than 3 months. This study used TCR sequencing and RNA sequencing of peripheral blood to compare persistent Graves' disease patients against newly diagnosed Graves' disease patients. TCR sequencing covered some 13 persistent and 20 newly diagnosed Graves' disease patients, around 33 samples in total. The study was conducted in China and was registered as a clinical trial.

The paper as a whole reports these results and caveats: Sequencing and analysis were limited to the TCR beta chain. Lower TCR Shannon entropy and fewer highly expanded clones were observed in persistent Graves' disease patients than in newly diagnosed patients, which suggested clonal expansion. A larger number of public clonotypes was shared among persistent patients (about 2,700) than among newly diagnosed patients (roughly 980). Only peripheral blood was studied, because thyroid tissue, the primary lesion, was inaccessible. The authors noted that the small sample size was a limitation that may lower accuracy.

This clonotype came up many times. The specificity of this receptor is unknown. The sample holds no much larger clone one base away, and base qualities are not on file. Library preparation was by multiplex PCR. Sequencing used an Illumina HiSeq 4000. TCR beta libraries were built with iRepertoire HTBI primers and Arm-PCR amplification of CDR3 regions. Before sequencing, the PCR products went through gel purification. The study's own analysis went as follows. A total of under 80 TRBV and under 15 TRBJ segments were identified across samples and were used for gene usage analysis of CDR3 amino acid clonotypes. COPE and FqMerger were used to merge the filtered high-quality paired reads into contigs. BLAST was used to align contigs to IMGT TRBV, TRBD and TRBJ reference genes, and CDR3 was defined according to IMGT. Highly expanded clones were defined as clonotypes with a frequency above 0.1%. Shannon entropy served as the measure of repertoire diversity, while the Gini coefficient captured V-J evenness. Public clonotypes were defined as clonotypes shared by more than one individual. TCRdb reworked the public reads: Q25 trimming with fastp, MiXCR clone assembly, productive beta chains retained. CDR3 protein sequences are deduplicated, and each keeps its most common genes and DNA. These V and J calls originate from TCRdb's pipeline instead of the authors' own analysis. For this sample the table gives about 320,000 distinct CDR3 sequences, of which over 15% were detected only once. About two fifths of the sample is taken by the ten largest.

Explained via the paper, the time point label denotes: newly diagnosed GD, antithyroid drugs for less than 3 months. For both TCR sequencing and RNA sequencing, RNA was extracted from PBMCs using TRIzol. The diagnosis of Graves' disease followed American Thyroid Association guidelines. Patients were recruited from an endocrinology department in Xi'an, China. From each patient, around 8.3 milliliters of peripheral blood was collected into an EDTA anticoagulant tube. PBMCs were isolated by Ficoll Paque Plus density gradient separation without further T cell sorting. An Agilent 2100 Bioanalyzer and agarose gel were used to check RNA quality, while a NanoDrop 2000 measured RNA concentration. This sequence was found in a female donor with Graves disease. The source material was peripheral blood mononuclear cells (PBMCs), sampled at new diagnosis, from a patient treated with antithyroid drugs.

The DNA reads TGTGCCAGCAGACAAAGGGGGGACACAGATACGCAGTATTTT. Its translation reads: CASRQRGDTDTQYF. This sequence uses TRBV27 and TRBJ2-3; the D gene is tentatively TRBD1 or TRBD2, each matching 6 bases. CDR1 and CDR2 are read off the germline V gene (reference sequence) as MNHEY and SMNVEV. The CDR3 numbers 14 residues from cysteine through phenylalanine. Only the CDR3 DNA is retained, 42 bases long and in frame from the first base. V and J lose 6 bases and 2 bases, and a span of 12 bases separates them.